These T cell receptor beta chains were read from a single sample in a study of cytomegalovirus exposure and HLA in healthy donors. Here immunoSEQ multiplex PCR was the method, and the copy in TCRdb shows in-frame clones only, minus some. The table lists 100,000 to 150,000 clones, with 1.5% to 2% in the top ten. Sequencing was done on a sample of PBMCs. The receptors originated from a young man in good health and CMV-seronegative. Both conserved end residues are part of each CDR3. D genes are given only for firm matches.

>TRBJ1-3|TRBV11-2|.
TGTGCCAGCAGCTTAAGGGGTGGAAACACCATATATTTT
CASSLRGGNTIYF
>TRBJ2-7|TRBV29-1|.
TGCAGCGTTGGCAAACAGGGTAGAAGGACCTACGAGCAGTACTTC
CSVGKQGRRTYEQYF
>TRBJ2-3|TRBV5-1|TRBD1
TGCGCCAGCAGTGCGGACAGGGTGAACACAGATACGCAGTATTTT
CASSADRVNTDTQYF
>TRBJ2-2|TRBV11-3|TRBD1
TGTGCCAGCAGCCCTAATGCGGGACAGGGGAGCACCGGGGAGCTGTTTTTT
CASSPNAGQGSTGELFF
>TRBJ1-6|TRBV4-1|.
TGCGCCAGCAGCCAAGATGTGGCCGGGAATAATTCACCCCTCCACTTT
CASSQDVAGNNSPLHF
>TRBJ2-1|TRBV5-1|.
TGCGCCAGCAGCTTGCAGGGCATGGGCAATGAGCAGTTCTTC
CASSLQGMGNEQFF
>TRBJ2-3|TRBV7-9|TRBD2
TGTGCCAGCAGCGGGGGGGGCACAGATACGCAGTATTTT
CASSGGGTDTQYF
>TRBJ2-1|TRBV6-6|TRBD2
TGTGCCAGCGGTCTAGCGGGGGTAACGGGGTCCAATGAGCAGTTCTTC
CASGLAGVTGSNEQFF
>TRBJ1-1|TRBV9|TRBD1
TGTGCCAGCAGCGCACAGGGGGCGAACACTGAAGCTTTCTTT
CASSAQGANTEAFF
>TRBJ2-3|TRBV9|.
TGTGCCAGCAGCGGGGGGGGCCGCACAGATACGCAGTATTTT
CASSGGGRTDTQYF
>TRBJ2-7|TRBV2|.
TGTGCCAGCAACCTTGGACAGGGAGGGGAGCAGTACTTC
CASNLGQGGEQYF
>TRBJ2-7|TRBV2|.
TGTGCCAGCTTCCCGGCCGGGACTGGATCCTACGAGCAGTACTTC
CASFPAGTGSYEQYF
>TRBJ1-3|TRBV6-5|.
TGTGCCAGCCGGGAGCGAGGGCGCGGAAACACCATATATTTT
CASRERGRGNTIYF
>TRBJ1-5|TRBV7-9|TRBD1
TGTGCCAGCAGCTTAGGGACAGGGGGCAATCAGCCCCAGCATTTT
CASSLGTGGNQPQHF
>TRBJ1-2|TRBV15|TRBD1
TGTGCCACCAGCAGAGAAGGGGGCCCTTATGGCTACACCTTC
CATSREGGPYGYTF
>TRBJ2-1|TRBV28|TRBD2
TGTGCCAGCAGTTTTCCCCGGCTAGCGGGCTCGAGCTCCTACAATGAGCAGTTCTTC
CASSFPRLAGSSSYNEQFF
>TRBJ2-7|TRBV11-3|.
TGTGCCAGCAGCCTCGGACTGCTCTACGAGCAGTACTTC
CASSLGLLYEQYF
>TRBJ1-2|TRBV5-8|TRBD1
TGTGCCAGCAGAACAGGGGGTAGATATGGCTACACCTTC
CASRTGGRYGYTF
>TRBJ1-1|TRBV28|.
TGTGCCAGCCTTTGGGCCATGAACACTGAAGCTTTCTTT
CASLWAMNTEAFF
>TRBJ2-5|TRBV5-6|TRBD2
TGTGCCAGCAGCTTGGTAGTCGGGGGGCAAGAGACCCAGTACTTC
CASSLVVGGQETQYF
>TRBJ1-3|TRBV9|.
TGTGCCAGCAGCGTAGCTGTGACAGCCTCTGGAAACACCATATATTTT
CASSVAVTASGNTIYF
>TRBJ1-2|TRBV25-1|TRBD1
TGTGCCAGCAGTGAGCGGACAGGAGGAGGCTACACCTTC
CASSERTGGGYTF
>TRBJ2-1|TRBV5-1|TRBD2
TGCGCCAGCAGACGAACGACTAGCGGGAGGGATAATGAGCAGTTCTTC
CASRRTTSGRDNEQFF
>TRBJ2-3|TRBV10-2|.
TGCGCCAGCGCGGGGCACGCCGGCACAGATACGCAGTATTTT
CASAGHAGTDTQYF
>TRBJ2-7|TRBV6-5|.
TGTGCCAGCAGTTACGGGGCACGGGCCGAGCAGTACTTC
CASSYGARAEQYF
>TRBJ2-3|TRBV5-1|TRBD2
TGCGCCAGCAGATCCGCCGGGACTAGTGAGTCGCAGTATTTT
CASRSAGTSESQYF
>TRBJ1-5|TRBV18|.
TGTGCCAGCTCACCGACGACAGTCCTGCGGAATCAGCCCCAGCATTTT
CASSPTTVLRNQPQHF
>TRBJ1-1|TRBV28|TRBD1
TGTGCCAGCACCCCAACCGGGACAGGGGGAGAAGCTTTCTTT
CASTPTGTGGEAFF
>TRBJ2-3|TRBV10-3|.
TGTGCCATCAAGGTCGGGAAGAACACAGATACGCAGTATTTT
CAIKVGKNTDTQYF
>TRBJ1-2|TRBV9|.
TGTGCCAGCAGCGTAGACCCGCTATATGGCTACACCTTC
CASSVDPLYGYTF
>TRBJ2-7|TRBV1|.
TGCACCAGCAGCCAAGCCCAGCGGGAGGGCTACGAGCAGTACTTC
CTSSQAQREGYEQYF
>TRBJ1-5|TRBV27|.
TGTGCCAGCAGTTTGGGCCCCAATCAGCCCCAGCATTTT
CASSLGPNQPQHF
>TRBJ2-3|TRBV9|TRBD1
TGTGCCAGCAGCGGGGACAGGGAGCACAGAACGCAGTATTTT
CASSGDREHRTQYF
>TRBJ1-3|TRBV11-2|TRBD1
TGTGCCAGCAGTTTCCACAGGGGGCGCGGGGGAAACACCATATATTTT
CASSFHRGRGGNTIYF
>TRBJ2-7|TRBV30|TRBD1
TGTGCCTGGAGTGCCCAGCCAGGGGGCAATTACGAGCAGTACTTC
CAWSAQPGGNYEQYF
>TRBJ2-1|TRBV15|TRBD1
TGTGCCACCAGCAAGTCGACAGGGAGCTCCTACAATGAGCAGTTCTTC
CATSKSTGSSYNEQFF
>TRBJ2-1|TRBV5-6|TRBD2
TGTGCCAGCAGCCAACTAGCGGGGGTTACCAATGAGCAGTTCTTC
CASSQLAGVTNEQFF
>TRBJ2-7|TRBV16|.
TGTGCCAGCAGCCAATACCAGGTAACCTACGAGCAGTACTTC
CASSQYQVTYEQYF
>TRBJ2-7|TRBV2|TRBD1
TGTGCCAGCACCCGGGACAGAGGATCCTACGAGCAGTACTTC
CASTRDRGSYEQYF
>TRBJ1-3|TRBV21-1|.
TGTGCCAGCAGCAAACAACAGGGGGTCCTCTTCTCTGGAAACACCATATATTTT
CASSKQQGVLFSGNTIYF
>TRBJ2-1|TRBV13|TRBD2
TGTGCCAGCAGTTCCCGCCTAACTAGCGGGCACAATGAGCAGTTCTTC
CASSSRLTSGHNEQFF
>TRBJ1-4|TRBV18|TRBD1
TGTGCCAGCTCACTATTCGACAGGGGAACTAATGAAAAACTGTTTTTT
CASSLFDRGTNEKLFF
>TRBJ1-1|TRBV16|.
TGTGCCAGCAGCCAGGGGAGGACTGAAGCTTTCTTT
CASSQGRTEAFF
>TRBJ2-7|TRBV19|.
TGTGCCAGTAGTATTGGGTTGCAGGGAGGTTTGGAAGAGCAGTACTTC
CASSIGLQGGLEEQYF
>TRBJ2-2|TRBV7-2|.
TGTGCCAGCAGCTTATTGGGTGTAGGATCGGGCACCGGGGAGCTGTTTTTT
CASSLLGVGSGTGELFF
>TRBJ2-5|TRBV4-1|.
TGCGCCAGCAGCCAACGGGCCCCCTCGGGGGAGACCCAGTACTTC
CASSQRAPSGETQYF
>TRBJ1-5|TRBV15|.
TGTGCCACCAGCGACCGGGACATCCTTAATCAGCCCCAGCATTTT
CATSDRDILNQPQHF
>TRBJ1-4|TRBV19|TRBD1
TGTGCCAGTAGTAGGGGACAGGGAGACGAAAAACTGTTTTTT
CASSRGQGDEKLFF
>TRBJ1-6|TRBV6-5|TRBD1
TGTGCCAGCAGTTACGAATCCGGGACAGAAAATTCACCCCTCCACTTT
CASSYESGTENSPLHF
>TRBJ2-6|TRBV4-1|.
TGCGCCAGCAGCCAAGATCTAATTCGTCAGGGTCGGATCTCTGGGGCCAACGTCCTGACTTTC
CASSQDLIRQGRISGANVLTF